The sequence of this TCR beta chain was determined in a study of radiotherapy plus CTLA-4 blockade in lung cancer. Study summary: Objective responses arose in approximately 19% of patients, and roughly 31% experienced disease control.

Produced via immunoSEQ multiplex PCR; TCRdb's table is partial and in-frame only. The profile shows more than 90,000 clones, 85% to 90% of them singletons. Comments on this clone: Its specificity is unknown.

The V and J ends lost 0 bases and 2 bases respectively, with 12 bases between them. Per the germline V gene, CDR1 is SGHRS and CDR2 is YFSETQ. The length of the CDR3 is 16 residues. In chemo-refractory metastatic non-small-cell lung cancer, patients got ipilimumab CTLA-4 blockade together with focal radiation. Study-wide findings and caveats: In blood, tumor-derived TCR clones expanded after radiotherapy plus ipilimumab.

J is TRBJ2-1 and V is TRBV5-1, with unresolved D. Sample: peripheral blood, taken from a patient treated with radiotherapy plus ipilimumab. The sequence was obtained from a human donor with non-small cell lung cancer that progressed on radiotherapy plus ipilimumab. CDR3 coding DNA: TGCGCCAGCAGCTTGGAGAGATCCTTAGCCTACAATGAGCAGTTCTTC. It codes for CASSLERSLAYNEQFF.